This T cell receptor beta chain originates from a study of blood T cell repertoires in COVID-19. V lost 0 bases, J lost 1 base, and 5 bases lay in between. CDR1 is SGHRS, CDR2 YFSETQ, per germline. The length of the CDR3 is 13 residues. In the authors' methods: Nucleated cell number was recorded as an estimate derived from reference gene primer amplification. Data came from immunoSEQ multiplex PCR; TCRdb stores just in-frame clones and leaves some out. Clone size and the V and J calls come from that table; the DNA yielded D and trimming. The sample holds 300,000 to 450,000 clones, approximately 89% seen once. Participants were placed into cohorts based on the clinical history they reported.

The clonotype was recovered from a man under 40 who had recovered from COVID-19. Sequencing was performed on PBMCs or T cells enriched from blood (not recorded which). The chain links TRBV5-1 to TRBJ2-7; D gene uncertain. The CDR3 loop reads CASSLAESYEQYF. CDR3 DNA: TGCGCCAGCAGCTTGGCCGAGTCCTACGAGCAGTACTTC.